This T cell receptor (beta chain) derives from a study of identical twins. Each cDNA held unique molecular identifiers, and template switching gave it a universal primer site. MiXCR, run by TCRdb on the 5' RACE reads, gives a single entry per CDR3 protein. Here the sample spans around 1.7 million distinct CDR3 sequences, about 31% being singletons. General study results and limits: Invariant cells of the MAIT and iNKT types might have partly distorted the zero-insertion analyses. Out-of-frame beta chain sequences displayed weaker excess sharing between twins. Carriage of fewer insertions was seen in abundant cord blood beta clonotypes, whereas memory repertoires showed none.

The CDR3 is 13 amino acids. The germline CDR1 and CDR2 sequences are DFQATT and SNEGSKA (reference sequence). V shed 6 bases and J shed 1 base, with 12 bases lying between them. This clonotype came up a few times. Its antigen is undetermined. This chain links TRBV20-1 with TRBJ1-1; D remains ambiguous. This TCR was recovered from a newborn girl in good health. Material for sequencing was cord blood. CDR3 sequence: CSARIPGNTEAFF. The DNA of the CDR3 is TGCAGTGCCAGGATACCAGGGAACACTGAAGCTTTCTTT.